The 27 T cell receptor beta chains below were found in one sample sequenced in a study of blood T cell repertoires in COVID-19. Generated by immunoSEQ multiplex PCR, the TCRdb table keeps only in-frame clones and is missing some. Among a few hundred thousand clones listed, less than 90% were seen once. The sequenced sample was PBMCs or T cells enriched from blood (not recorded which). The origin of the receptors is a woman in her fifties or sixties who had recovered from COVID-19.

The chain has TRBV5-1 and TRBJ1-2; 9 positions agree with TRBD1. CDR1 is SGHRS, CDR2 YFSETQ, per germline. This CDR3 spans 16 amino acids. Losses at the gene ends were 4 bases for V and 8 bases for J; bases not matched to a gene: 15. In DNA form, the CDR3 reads TGCGCCAGCAGCATTACCCCGGGACAGGGAACCAACGGCTACACCTTC. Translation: CASSITPGQGTNGYTF.

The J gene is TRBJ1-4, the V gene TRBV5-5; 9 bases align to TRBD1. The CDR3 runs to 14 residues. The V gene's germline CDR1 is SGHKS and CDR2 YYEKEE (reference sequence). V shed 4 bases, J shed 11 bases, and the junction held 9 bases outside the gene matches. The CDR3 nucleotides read TGTGCCAGCAGCGACGACAGGGGGGGTCAGAAACTGTTTTTT. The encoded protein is CASSDDRGGQKLFF.

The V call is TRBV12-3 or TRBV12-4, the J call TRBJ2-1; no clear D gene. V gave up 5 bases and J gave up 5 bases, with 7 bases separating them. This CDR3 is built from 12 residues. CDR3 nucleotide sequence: TGTGCCAGCAGTCCTACAGACAATGAGCAGTTCTTC. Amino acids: CASSPTDNEQFF.

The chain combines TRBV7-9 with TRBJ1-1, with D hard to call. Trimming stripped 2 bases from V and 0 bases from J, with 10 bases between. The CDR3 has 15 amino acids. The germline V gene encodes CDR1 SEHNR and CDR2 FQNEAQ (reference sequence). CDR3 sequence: CASSLLANLNTEAFF. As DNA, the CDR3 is TGTGCCAGCAGCTTACTGGCCAACCTGAACACTGAAGCTTTCTTT.

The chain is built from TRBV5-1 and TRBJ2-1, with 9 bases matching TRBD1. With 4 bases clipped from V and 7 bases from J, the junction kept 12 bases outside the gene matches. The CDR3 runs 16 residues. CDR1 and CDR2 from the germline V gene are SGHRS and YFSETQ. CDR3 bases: TGCGCCAGCAGCCCTACGGGACAGGGTCTCTCTAATGAGCAGTTCTTC. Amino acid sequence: CASSPTGQGLSNEQFF.

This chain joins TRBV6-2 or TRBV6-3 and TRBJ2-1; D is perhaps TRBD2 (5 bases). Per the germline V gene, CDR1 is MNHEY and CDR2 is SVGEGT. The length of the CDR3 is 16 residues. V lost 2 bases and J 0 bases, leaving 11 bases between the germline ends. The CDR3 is CASSYPGTSSYNEQFF. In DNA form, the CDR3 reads TGTGCCAGCAGTTACCCGGGAACCAGCTCCTACAATGAGCAGTTCTTC.

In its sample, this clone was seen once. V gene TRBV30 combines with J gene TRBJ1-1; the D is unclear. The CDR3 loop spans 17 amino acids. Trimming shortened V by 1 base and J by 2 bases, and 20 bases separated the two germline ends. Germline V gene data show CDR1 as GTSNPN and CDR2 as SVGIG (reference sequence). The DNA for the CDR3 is TGTGCCTGGAGTGCGGACTCGGCTGGGGTTTTCAACACTGAAGCTTTCTTT. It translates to CAWSADSAGVFNTEAFF.

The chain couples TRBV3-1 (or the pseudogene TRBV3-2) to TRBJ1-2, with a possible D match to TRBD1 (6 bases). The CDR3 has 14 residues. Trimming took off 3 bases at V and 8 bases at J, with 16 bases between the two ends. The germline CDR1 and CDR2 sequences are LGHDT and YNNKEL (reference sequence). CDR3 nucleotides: TGTGCCAGCAGCCAGATTCGGGACACGGGGGGCTACACCTTC. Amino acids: CASSQIRDTGGYTF.

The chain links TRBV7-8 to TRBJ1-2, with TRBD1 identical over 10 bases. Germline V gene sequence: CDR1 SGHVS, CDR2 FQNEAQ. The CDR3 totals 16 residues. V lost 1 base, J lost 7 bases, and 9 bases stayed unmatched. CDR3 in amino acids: CASSLGDRGVGGGYTF. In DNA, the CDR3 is TGTGCCAGCAGCTTAGGGGACAGGGGCGTCGGTGGTGGCTACACCTTC. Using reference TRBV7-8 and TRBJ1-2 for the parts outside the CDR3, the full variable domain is GAGVSQSPRYKVAKRGQDVALRCDPISGHVSLFWYQQALGQGPEFLTYFQNEAQLDKSGLPSDRFFAERPEGSVSTLKIQRTQQEDSAVYLCASSLGDRGVGGGYTFGSGTRLTVV.

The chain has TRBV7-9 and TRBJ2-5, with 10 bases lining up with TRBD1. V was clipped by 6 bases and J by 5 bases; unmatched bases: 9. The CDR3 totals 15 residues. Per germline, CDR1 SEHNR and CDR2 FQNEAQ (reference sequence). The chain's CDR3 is CASSSGTGAGETQYF. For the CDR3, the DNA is TGTGCCAGCAGTTCCGGGACAGGGGCTGGGGAGACCCAGTACTTC.

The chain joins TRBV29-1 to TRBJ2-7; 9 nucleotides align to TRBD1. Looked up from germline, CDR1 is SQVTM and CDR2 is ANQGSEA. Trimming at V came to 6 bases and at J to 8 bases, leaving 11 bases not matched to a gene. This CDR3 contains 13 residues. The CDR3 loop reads CSVTGTGQGKQYF. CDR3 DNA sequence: TGCAGCGTCACCGGGACAGGGCAGGGCAAGCAGTACTTC.

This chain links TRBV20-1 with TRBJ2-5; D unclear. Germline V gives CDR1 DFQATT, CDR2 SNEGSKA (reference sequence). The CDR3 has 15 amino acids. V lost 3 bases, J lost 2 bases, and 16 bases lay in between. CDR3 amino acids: CSASGIWATQETQYF. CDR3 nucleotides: TGCAGTGCTAGTGGGATTTGGGCTACTCAAGAGACCCAGTACTTC.

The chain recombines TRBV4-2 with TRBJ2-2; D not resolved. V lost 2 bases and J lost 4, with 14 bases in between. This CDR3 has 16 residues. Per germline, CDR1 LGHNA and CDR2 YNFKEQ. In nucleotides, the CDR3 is TGTGCCAGCAGCCAAAATGAGGCTAGGCTCACCGGGGAGCTGTTTTTT. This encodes CASSQNEARLTGELFF.

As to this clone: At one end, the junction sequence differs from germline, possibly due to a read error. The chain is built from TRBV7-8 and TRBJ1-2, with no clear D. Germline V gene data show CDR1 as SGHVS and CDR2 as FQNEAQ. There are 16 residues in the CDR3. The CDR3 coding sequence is TGTGCCAGCAGCTCTCGAGGTGCTCTGGGTACCTATGGCCACACCTTC. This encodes CASSSRGALGTYGHTF.

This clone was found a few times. The CDR3 protein is CASRTTGLNTEAFF. CDR3 DNA sequence: TGTGCCAGCAGGACGACAGGGCTGAACACTGAAGCTTTCTTT. The rearrangement joins TRBV21-1 to TRBJ1-1; the tabulated D call, TRBD1, remains unverified against the DNA. TRBV21-1 is termed a pseudogene. This CDR3 has 14 residues.

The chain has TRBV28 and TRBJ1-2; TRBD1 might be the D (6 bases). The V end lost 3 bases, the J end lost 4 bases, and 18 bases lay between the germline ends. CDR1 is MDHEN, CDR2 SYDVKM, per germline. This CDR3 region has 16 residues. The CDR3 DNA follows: TGTGCCAGCAGTTTGGGGGGGGCAGGGGCCTTCTATGGCTACACCTTC. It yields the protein CASSLGGAGAFYGYTF.

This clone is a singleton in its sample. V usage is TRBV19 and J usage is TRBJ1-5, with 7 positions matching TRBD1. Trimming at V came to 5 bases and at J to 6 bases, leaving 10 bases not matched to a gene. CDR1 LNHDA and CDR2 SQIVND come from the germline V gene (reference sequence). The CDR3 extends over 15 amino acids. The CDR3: CASSLDRSGSQPQHF. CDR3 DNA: TGTGCCAGTAGTCTGGACAGGTCGGGCAGTCAGCCCCAGCATTTT.

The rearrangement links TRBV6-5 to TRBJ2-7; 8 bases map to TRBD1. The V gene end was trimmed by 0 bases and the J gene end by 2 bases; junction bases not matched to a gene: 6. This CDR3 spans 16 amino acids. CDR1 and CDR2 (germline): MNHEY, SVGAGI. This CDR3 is CASSYSWDRRPYEQYF. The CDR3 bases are TGTGCCAGCAGTTACTCTTGGGACAGGAGGCCCTACGAGCAGTACTTC.

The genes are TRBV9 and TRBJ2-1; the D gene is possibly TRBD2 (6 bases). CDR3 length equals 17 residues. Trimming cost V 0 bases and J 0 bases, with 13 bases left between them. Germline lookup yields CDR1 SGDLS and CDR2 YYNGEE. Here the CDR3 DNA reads TGTGCCAGCAGCGTAGTAGGAGGGGCGGCCTCCTACAATGAGCAGTTCTTC. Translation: CASSVVGGAASYNEQFF.

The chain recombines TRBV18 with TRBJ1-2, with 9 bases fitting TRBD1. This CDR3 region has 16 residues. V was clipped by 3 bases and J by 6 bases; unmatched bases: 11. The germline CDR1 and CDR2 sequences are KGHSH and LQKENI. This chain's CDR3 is CASSPTVRDRENGYTF. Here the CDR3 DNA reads TGTGCCAGCTCACCGACTGTTAGGGACAGGGAGAATGGCTACACCTTC.

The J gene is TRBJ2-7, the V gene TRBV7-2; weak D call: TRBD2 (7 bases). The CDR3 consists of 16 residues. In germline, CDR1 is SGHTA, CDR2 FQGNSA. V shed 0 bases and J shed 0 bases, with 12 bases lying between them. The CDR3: CASSLAGGLSSYEQYF. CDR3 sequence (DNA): TGTGCCAGCAGCTTAGCGGGGGGGCTGAGCTCCTACGAGCAGTACTTC.

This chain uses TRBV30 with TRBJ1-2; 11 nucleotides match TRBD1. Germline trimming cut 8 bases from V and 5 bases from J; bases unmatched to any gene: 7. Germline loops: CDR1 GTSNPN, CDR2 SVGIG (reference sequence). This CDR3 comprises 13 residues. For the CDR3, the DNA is TGTGCCACGGCGGGACAGGGGGTGTATGGCTACACCTTC. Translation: CATAGQGVYGYTF.

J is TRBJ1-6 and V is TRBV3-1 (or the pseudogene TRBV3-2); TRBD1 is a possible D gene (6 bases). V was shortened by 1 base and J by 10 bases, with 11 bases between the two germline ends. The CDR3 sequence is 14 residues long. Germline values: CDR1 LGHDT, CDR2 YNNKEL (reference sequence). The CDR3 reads CASSQAAGESPLHF. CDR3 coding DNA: TGTGCCAGCAGCCAAGCGGCAGGGGAGTCACCCCTCCACTTT.

CDR3 nucleotide sequence: TGCGCCAGCAGCTTGGGTGACAGGGCCCTCCCAGGAAGTTCACCCCTCCACTTT. This codes for CASSLGDRALPGSSPLHF. The V call is TRBV5-1, the J call TRBJ1-6, with 7 bases matching TRBD1. CDR1 is SGHRS and CDR2 is YFSETQ in the germline V gene. CDR3 length equals 18 residues. The V and J ends lost 0 bases and 9 bases, in that order; junction bases with no gene match: 15.

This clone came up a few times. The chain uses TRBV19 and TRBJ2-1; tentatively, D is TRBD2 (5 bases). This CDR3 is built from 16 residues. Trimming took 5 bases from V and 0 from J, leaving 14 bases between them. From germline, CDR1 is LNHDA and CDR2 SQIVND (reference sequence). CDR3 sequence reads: CASSEGSGSSYNEQFF. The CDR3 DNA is TGTGCCAGTAGTGAAGGGAGCGGTTCCTCCTACAATGAGCAGTTCTTC. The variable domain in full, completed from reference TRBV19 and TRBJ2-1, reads DGGITQSPKYLFRKEGQNVTLSCEQNLNHDAMYWYRQDPGQGLRLIYYSQIVNDFQKGDIAEGYSVSREKKESFPLTVTSAQKNPTAFYLCASSEGSGSSYNEQFFGPGTRLTVL.

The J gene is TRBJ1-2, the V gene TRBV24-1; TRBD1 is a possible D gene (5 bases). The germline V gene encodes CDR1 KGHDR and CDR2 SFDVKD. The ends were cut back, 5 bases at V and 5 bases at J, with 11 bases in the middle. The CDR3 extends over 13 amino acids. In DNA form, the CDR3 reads TGTGCCACCAGTGTGGGGCATGGGTATGGCTACACCTTC. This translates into CATSVGHGYGYTF.

The CDR3 spells CASSQARGANYGYTF. CDR3 bases: TGTGCCAGCAGCCAAGCTCGGGGGGCGAACTATGGCTACACCTTC. The V call is TRBV3-1 (or the pseudogene TRBV3-2), the J call TRBJ1-2; D is perhaps TRBD1 (6 bases). Between the trimmed V and J ends, which lost 1 base and 2 bases, there was a span of 11 bases. Per the germline V gene, CDR1 is LGHDT and CDR2 is YNNKEL (reference sequence). The CDR3 runs 15 residues.